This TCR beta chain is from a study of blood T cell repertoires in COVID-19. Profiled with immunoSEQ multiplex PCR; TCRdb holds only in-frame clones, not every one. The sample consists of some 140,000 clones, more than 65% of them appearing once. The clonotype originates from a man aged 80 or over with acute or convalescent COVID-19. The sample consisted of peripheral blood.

The CDR3 nucleotides are TGTGCCAGCAGCTTAGAGCGGACCACTGAAGCTTTCTTT. As protein: CASSLERTTEAFF. The chain joins TRBV7-9 to TRBJ1-1; D is undetermined. Trimming removed 1 base from V and 4 bases from J, with 7 bases in between. This CDR3 is 13 amino acids long. CDR1 is SEHNR, CDR2 FQNEAQ, per germline (reference sequence).